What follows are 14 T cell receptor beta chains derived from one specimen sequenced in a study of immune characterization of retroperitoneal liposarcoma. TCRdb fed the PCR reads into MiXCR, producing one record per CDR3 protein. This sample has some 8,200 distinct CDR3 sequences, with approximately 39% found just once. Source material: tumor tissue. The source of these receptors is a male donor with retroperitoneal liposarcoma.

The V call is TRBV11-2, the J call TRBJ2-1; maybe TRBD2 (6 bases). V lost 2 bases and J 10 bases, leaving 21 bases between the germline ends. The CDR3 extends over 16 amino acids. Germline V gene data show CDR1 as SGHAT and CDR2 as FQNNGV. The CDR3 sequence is CASSLIRQGGNYEQFF. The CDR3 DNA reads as TGTGCCAGCAGCTTAATTAGGCAGGGAGGAAACTACGAGCAGTTCTTC.

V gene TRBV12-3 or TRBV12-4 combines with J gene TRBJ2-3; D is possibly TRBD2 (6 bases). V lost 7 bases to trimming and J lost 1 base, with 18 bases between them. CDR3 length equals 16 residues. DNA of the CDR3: TGTGCCAGCAACAAGATTGGGCTAGCGCGCACAGATACGCAGTATTTT. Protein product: CASNKIGLARTDTQYF.

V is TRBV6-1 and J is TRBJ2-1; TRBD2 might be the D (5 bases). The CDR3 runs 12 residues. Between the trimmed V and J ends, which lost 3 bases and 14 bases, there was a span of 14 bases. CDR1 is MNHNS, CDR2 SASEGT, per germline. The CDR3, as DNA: TGTGCCAGCAGTGACCTAGCTGATAGTGAGTTCTTC. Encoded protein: CASSDLADSEFF.

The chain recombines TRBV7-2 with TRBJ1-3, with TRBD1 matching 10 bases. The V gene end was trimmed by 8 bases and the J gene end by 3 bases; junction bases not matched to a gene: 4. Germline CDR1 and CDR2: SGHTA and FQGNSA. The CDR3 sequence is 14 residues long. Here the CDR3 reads CASGRTGGGNTIYF. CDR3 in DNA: TGTGCCAGCGGGCGGACAGGGGGTGGAAACACCATATATTTT.

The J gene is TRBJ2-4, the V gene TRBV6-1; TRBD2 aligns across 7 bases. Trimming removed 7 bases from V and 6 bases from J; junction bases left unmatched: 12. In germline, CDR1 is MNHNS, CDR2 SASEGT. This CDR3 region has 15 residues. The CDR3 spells CASTREGTPGNIQYF. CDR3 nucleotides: TGTGCCAGCACTAGGGAGGGGACGCCGGGAAACATTCAGTACTTC.

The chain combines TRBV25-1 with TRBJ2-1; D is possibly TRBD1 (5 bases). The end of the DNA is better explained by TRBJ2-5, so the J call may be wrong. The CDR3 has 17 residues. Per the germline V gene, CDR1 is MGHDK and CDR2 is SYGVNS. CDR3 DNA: TGTGCCAGCAGTGAATGGCGCGTTGACAGACCAAAAGAGACCCAGTACTTC. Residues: CASSEWRVDRPKETQYF.

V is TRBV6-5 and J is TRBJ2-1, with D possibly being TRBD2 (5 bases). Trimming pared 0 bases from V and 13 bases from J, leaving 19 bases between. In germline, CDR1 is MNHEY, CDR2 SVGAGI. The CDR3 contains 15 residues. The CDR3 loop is CASSYSTNQPFAQFF. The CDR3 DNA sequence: TGTGCCAGCAGTTACTCGACTAACCAACCCTTCGCACAGTTCTTC.

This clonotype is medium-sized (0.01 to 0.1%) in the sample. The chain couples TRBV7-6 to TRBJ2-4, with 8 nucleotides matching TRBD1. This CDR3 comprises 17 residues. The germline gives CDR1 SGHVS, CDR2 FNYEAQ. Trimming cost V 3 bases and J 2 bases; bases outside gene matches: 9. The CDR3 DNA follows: TGTGCCAGCAGCTTGGGGAGGACAGGGTCATCCAAAAACATTCAGTACTTC. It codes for CASSLGRTGSSKNIQYF. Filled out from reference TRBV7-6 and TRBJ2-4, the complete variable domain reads GAGVSQSPRYKVTKRGQDVALRCDPISGHVSLYWYRQALGQGPEFLTYFNYEAQQDKSGLPNDRFSAERPEGSISTLTIQRTEQRDSAMYRCASSLGRTGSSKNIQYFGAGTRLSVL.

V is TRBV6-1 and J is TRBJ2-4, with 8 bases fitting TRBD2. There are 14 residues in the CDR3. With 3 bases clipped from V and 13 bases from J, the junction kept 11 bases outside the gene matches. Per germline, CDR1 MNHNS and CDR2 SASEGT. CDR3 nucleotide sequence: TGTGCCAGCAGTGAGAGCGGGGGTGTCAATGAGCAGTACTTC. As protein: CASSESGGVNEQYF.

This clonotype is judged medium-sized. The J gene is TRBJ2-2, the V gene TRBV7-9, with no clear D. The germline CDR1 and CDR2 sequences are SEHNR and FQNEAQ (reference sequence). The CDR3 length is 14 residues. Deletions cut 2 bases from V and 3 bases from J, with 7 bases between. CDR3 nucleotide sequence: TGTGCCAGCAGCTTAACTTTGGACACCGGGGAGCTGTTTTTT. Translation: CASSLTLDTGELFF.

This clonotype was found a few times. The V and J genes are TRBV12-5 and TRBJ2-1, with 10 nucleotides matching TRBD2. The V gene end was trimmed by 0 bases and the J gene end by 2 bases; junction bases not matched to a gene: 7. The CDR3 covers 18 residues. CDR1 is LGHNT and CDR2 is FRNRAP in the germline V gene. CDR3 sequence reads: CASGLVLPGLAPYNEQFF. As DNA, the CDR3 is TGTGCTAGTGGTTTGGTACTCCCGGGACTAGCGCCCTACAATGAGCAGTTCTTC.

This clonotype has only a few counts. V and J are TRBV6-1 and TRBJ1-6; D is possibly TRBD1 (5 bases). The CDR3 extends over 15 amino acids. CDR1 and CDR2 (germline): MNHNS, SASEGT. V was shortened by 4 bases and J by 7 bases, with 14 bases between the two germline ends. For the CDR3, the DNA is TGTGCCAGCAGTGTTTCCGGGACTACGAATTCACCCCTCCACTTT. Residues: CASSVSGTTNSPLHF.

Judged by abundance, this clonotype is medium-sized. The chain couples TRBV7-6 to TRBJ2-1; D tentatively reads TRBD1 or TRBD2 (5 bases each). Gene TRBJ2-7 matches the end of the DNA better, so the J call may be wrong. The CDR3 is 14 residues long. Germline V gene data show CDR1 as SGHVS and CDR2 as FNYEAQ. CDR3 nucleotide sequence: TGTGCCAGCAGCTTAGGGGGGACGTTCAATGAGCAGTACTTC. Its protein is CASSLGGTFNEQYF.

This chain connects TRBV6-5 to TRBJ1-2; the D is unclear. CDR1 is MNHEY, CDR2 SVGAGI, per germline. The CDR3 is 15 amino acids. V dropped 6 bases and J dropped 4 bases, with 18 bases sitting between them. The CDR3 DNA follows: TGTGCCAGCAGCCCTCGCGAGACAAACCTCTATGGCTACACCTTC. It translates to CASSPRETNLYGYTF.